These 29 T cell receptor beta chains share one sample of origin, sequenced in a study of blood T cell repertoires in COVID-19. This table comes from immunoSEQ multiplex PCR, and its TCRdb copy is limited to in-frame clones, with some not included. The sample carries roughly 250,000 clones, about 89% recorded once. Sequenced input: PBMCs or T cells enriched from blood (not recorded which). The receptors originated from a young woman who had recovered from COVID-19.

This chain connects TRBV29-1 to TRBJ1-2, with D uncertain. This CDR3 has 13 residues. Germline V gives CDR1 SQVTM, CDR2 ANQGSEA. V shed 0 bases and J shed 0 bases, with 5 bases lying between them. The CDR3 protein is CSVEEASNYGYTF. In DNA, the CDR3 is TGCAGCGTTGAAGAAGCTTCTAACTATGGCTACACCTTC.

The genes are TRBV19 and TRBJ1-5; maybe TRBD1 (5 bases). The CDR3 has 15 residues. Germline CDR1 and CDR2: LNHDA and SQIVND (reference sequence). V was cut by 4 bases and J by 6 bases, with 16 bases left in between. The chain's CDR3 is CASSTLGGVVQPQHF. The CDR3 bases are TGTGCCAGTAGTACCCTTGGGGGGGTGGTTCAGCCCCAGCATTTT.

The CDR3 DNA sequence: TGTGCCAGCAGCTTTCGACAGGGTCGGTCCTATGGCTACACCTTC. Its translation: CASSFRQGRSYGYTF. This rearrangement joins TRBV5-4 to TRBJ1-2; TRBD1 matches 7 bases. V lost 2 bases and J lost 4; bases outside the gene matches: 8. Germline assignment: CDR1 SGHNT and CDR2 YYREEE (reference sequence). The CDR3 consists of 15 residues. The full variable domain, with the rest looked up from reference TRBV5-4 and TRBJ1-2, is ETGVTQSPTHLIKTRGQQVTLRCSSQSGHNTVSWYQQALGQGPQFIFQYYREEENGRGNFPPRFSGLQFPNYSSELNVNALELDDSALYLCASSFRQGRSYGYTFGSGTRLTVV.

This chain connects TRBV18 to TRBJ1-3; 7 bases line up with TRBD1. V lost 3 bases, J lost 0 bases, and 5 bases stayed unmatched. In germline, CDR1 is KGHSH, CDR2 LQKENI. The CDR3 has 16 residues. CDR3 coding DNA: TGTGCCAGCTCACCGATGGACAGGAGCTCTGGAAACACCATATATTTT. Encoded protein: CASSPMDRSSGNTIYF.

This chain joins TRBV5-1 and TRBJ2-1; 7 bases align to TRBD2. Germline V gene sequence: CDR1 SGHRS, CDR2 YFSETQ. V trimming: 4 bases; J trimming: 0 bases; junction bases outside the gene matches: 4. The CDR3 contains 15 residues. Here the CDR3 reads CASSAGTTSYNEQFF. In nucleotides, the CDR3 is TGCGCCAGCAGCGCGGGGACTACCTCCTACAATGAGCAGTTCTTC.

Points on this clone: This sample also contains other DNA sequences that code for the same CDR3. The V and J genes are TRBV5-6 and TRBJ2-3; unclear D gene. The CDR3 has 13 residues. The V end lost 2 bases, the J end lost 1 base, and 5 bases lay between the germline ends. The germline CDR1 and CDR2 sequences are SGHDT and YYEEEE. CDR3 nucleotide sequence: TGTGCCAGCAGCTTTTCAGGCACAGATACGCAGTATTTT. Amino acids: CASSFSGTDTQYF.

The genes are TRBV5-8 and TRBJ1-6; D might be TRBD1 (5 bases). The CDR3 runs to 15 residues. The germline V and J ends were trimmed by 2 bases and 6 bases, with 12 bases remaining between them. Germline CDR1 is SGHTS and CDR2 is YDEGEE. CDR3 residues: CASSFQGFSNSPLHF. The CDR3 nucleotides read TGTGCCAGCAGCTTTCAGGGATTTAGTAATTCACCCCTCCACTTT.

This clone is a singleton in its sample. The chain uses TRBV11-1 and TRBJ2-7, with a tentative D call TRBD1 (5 bases). Germline CDR1 is SGHAT and CDR2 is FQDESV (reference sequence). The CDR3 runs 14 residues. V lost 4 bases, J lost 2 bases, and 12 bases lay in between. CDR3 sequence reads: CASSSRVGAYEQYF. DNA for the CDR3: TGTGCCAGCAGCTCCAGGGTTGGAGCCTACGAGCAGTACTTC.

The genes are TRBV24-1 and TRBJ2-5, with 7 positions matching TRBD1. The V segment lost 3 bases and the J segment 2 bases; nucleotides outside the gene matches: 2. Germline V CDR1 and CDR2: KGHDR, SFDVKD. The CDR3 extends over 14 amino acids. The CDR3 protein is CATSDRDSQETQYF. In nucleotides, the CDR3 is TGTGCCACCAGTGATAGGGACAGTCAAGAGACCCAGTACTTC.

This chain uses TRBV4-1 with TRBJ1-1; 7 positions agree with TRBD1. The CDR3 has 18 residues. The ends lost 4 bases at V and 0 bases at J; junction bases unmatched: 14. CDR1 MGHRA and CDR2 YSYEKL come from the germline V gene. CDR3 in amino acids: CASSPLPGQRIMNTEAFF. DNA of the CDR3: TGCGCCAGCAGCCCCCTTCCGGGACAGCGAATCATGAACACTGAAGCTTTCTTT.

CDR3 sequence (DNA): TGTGCCAGCAGCTTAACGGGGGGAACTAATGAAAAACTGTTTTTT. Its protein product is CASSLTGGTNEKLFF. The J gene is TRBJ1-4, the V gene TRBV7-3; D possibly corresponds to TRBD1 (5 bases). Trimming pared 0 bases from V and 1 base from J, leaving 6 bases between. Germline V gene lookup returns CDR1 SGHTA and CDR2 FQGTGA. The CDR3 spans 15 residues.

This clone was found once. This rearrangement joins TRBV9 to TRBJ1-3, with TRBD1 matching over 9 bases. CDR1 SGDLS and CDR2 YYNGEE come from the germline V gene. CDR3 size: 20 residues. V shed 4 bases, J shed 2 bases, and the junction held 19 bases outside the gene matches. CDR3 loop: CASSPGLGDRDEFAGNTIYF. CDR3 bases: TGTGCCAGCAGCCCGGGGTTGGGGGACAGGGACGAATTCGCTGGAAACACCATATATTTT.

In this sample, this clone turned up once. The chain joins TRBV7-9 to TRBJ1-2; 8 bases map to TRBD1. Germline V gene sequence: CDR1 SEHNR, CDR2 FQNEAQ (reference sequence). The CDR3 is made up of 11 amino acids. Unmatched junction bases numbered 4, after V lost 10 bases and J lost 6 bases. Here the CDR3 reads CATSGGHGYTF. The CDR3 bases are TGTGCCACCTCAGGGGGCCATGGCTACACCTTC.

This chain links TRBV4-1 with TRBJ2-7; 8 bases match TRBD2. The germline gives CDR1 MGHRA, CDR2 YSYEKL. V lost 4 bases, J lost 1 base, and 9 bases stayed unmatched. The CDR3 loop spans 16 amino acids. CDR3 protein: CASSPDTSGRSYEQYF. DNA for the CDR3: TGCGCCAGCAGCCCCGATACCAGCGGGAGATCCTACGAGCAGTACTTC.

CDR3: CASSRGQGSGPQHF. The CDR3 DNA reads TGCGCCAGCAGCCGCGGACAGGGGTCTGGGCCCCAGCATTTT. This rearrangement joins TRBV4-1 to TRBJ1-5, with 9 bases identical to TRBD1. The CDR3 runs 14 residues. Losses at the gene ends were 4 bases for V and 9 bases for J; bases not matched to a gene: 7. Germline-derived CDR1 and CDR2 are MGHRA and YSYEKL.

The chain uses TRBV28 and TRBJ2-2, with D possibly matching TRBD2 (5 bases). Germline V CDR1 and CDR2: MDHEN, SYDVKM. Trimming removed 5 bases at V and 5 bases at J, with 12 bases between. The CDR3 runs 14 residues. In DNA, the CDR3 is TGTGCCAGCAGTCAGCCGAGGGAAACCGGGGAGCTGTTTTTT. Amino acids: CASSQPRETGELFF.

Details on this clone: This CDR3 is also generated by other DNA sequences in the sample. The V gene is TRBV6-5, the J gene TRBJ1-2, with a weak D call TRBD1 (5 bases). V lost 6 bases and J lost 2, with 7 bases in between. The germline V gene encodes CDR1 MNHEY and CDR2 SVGAGI. The CDR3 is made up of 12 amino acids. CDR3 residues: CASSRVNYGYTF. The CDR3 DNA reads TGTGCCAGCAGCAGGGTGAACTATGGCTACACCTTC.

This chain links TRBV28 with TRBJ1-1, with D hard to call. The germline CDR1 and CDR2 sequences are MDHEN and SYDVKM. This CDR3 region has 13 residues. V gave up 1 base and J gave up 7 bases, with 10 bases separating them. CDR3 sequence (DNA): TGTGCCAGCAGTTTATTCGCATCCGGTGAAGCTTTCTTT. It encodes CASSLFASGEAFF. The full variable domain, completed using reference TRBV28 and TRBJ1-1, is DVKVTQSSRYLVKRTGEKVFLECVQDMDHENMFWYRQDPGLGLRLIYFSYDVKMKEKGDIPEGYSVSREKKERFSLILESASTNQTSMYLCASSLFASGEAFFGQGTRLTVV.

The V call is TRBV6-5, the J call TRBJ2-1; 9 nucleotides agree with TRBD1. V lost 5 bases, J lost 4 bases, and 6 bases stayed unmatched. CDR1 and CDR2 from the germline V gene are MNHEY and SVGAGI. CDR3 size: 15 residues. The CDR3 sequence is CASSLDRGSYNEQFF. CDR3 coding DNA: TGTGCCAGCAGTCTCGACAGGGGGTCGTACAATGAGCAGTTCTTC.

CDR3 in DNA: TGTGCCAGCACGCCAGGGGTCGGGGATGAAAAACTGTTTTTT. It encodes CASTPGVGDEKLFF. V usage is TRBV5-6 and J usage is TRBJ1-4; D perhaps matches TRBD1 (6 bases). Germline lookup yields CDR1 SGHDT and CDR2 YYEEEE. Between the trimmed V and J ends, which lost 6 bases and 6 bases, there was a span of 15 bases. The CDR3 sequence is 14 residues long.

This clone showed up just once. This chain uses TRBV15 with TRBJ1-2; 9 bases match TRBD1. The CDR3 consists of 15 residues. The germline gives CDR1 LNHNV, CDR2 YYDKDF (reference sequence). With V trimmed by 4 bases and J by 4 bases, 7 bases remained unmatched. The DNA for the CDR3 is TGTGCCACCAGCAAACAGGGGGCGAACTTCTATGGCTACACCTTC. Translated: CATSKQGANFYGYTF.

The chain employs TRBV6-2 or TRBV6-3 and TRBJ2-5; 7 bases align to TRBD1. CDR3 length: 16 amino acids. CDR1 is MNHEY, CDR2 SVGEGT, per germline. Trimming cost V 6 bases and J 3 bases; bases outside gene matches: 13. CDR3 loop: CASSQPKGQSEETQYF. For the CDR3, the DNA is TGTGCCAGCAGCCAACCGAAGGGACAGTCCGAAGAGACCCAGTACTTC.

This CDR3 is CASRTGTGLEGNTGELFF. CDR3 DNA: TGTGCCAGCAGAACCGGGACAGGGCTGGAGGGCAACACCGGGGAGCTGTTTTTT. The gene calls are TRBV5-4 and TRBJ2-2, with 9 bases fitting TRBD1. CDR1 SGHNT and CDR2 YYREEE come from the germline V gene (reference sequence). The CDR3 length is 18 residues. The V segment lost 5 bases and the J segment 2 bases; nucleotides outside the gene matches: 13. Based on the CDR3 plus reference TRBV5-4 and TRBJ2-2, the full variable domain is ETGVTQSPTHLIKTRGQQVTLRCSSQSGHNTVSWYQQALGQGPQFIFQYYREEENGRGNFPPRFSGLQFPNYSSELNVNALELDDSALYLCASRTGTGLEGNTGELFFGEGSRLTVL.

The CDR3 spells CASSSYGGINEQFF. Here the CDR3 DNA reads TGTGCCAGCAGTTCGTACGGTGGTATCAATGAGCAGTTCTTC. J is TRBJ2-1 and V is TRBV13; D ambiguous. V gave up 6 bases and J gave up 6 bases, with 15 bases separating them. Germline V gene lookup returns CDR1 PRHDT and CDR2 FYEKMQ (reference sequence). This CDR3 spans 14 amino acids.

The chain recombines TRBV5-6 with TRBJ1-2; unclear D gene. There are 13 residues in the CDR3. Germline loops: CDR1 SGHDT, CDR2 YYEEEE. V lost 2 bases, J lost 4 bases, and 9 bases lay in between. The DNA of the CDR3 is TGTGCCAGCAGCTTCCCGGGTAGCTATGGCTACACCTTC. Encoded protein: CASSFPGSYGYTF.

The rearrangement uses TRBV18 and TRBJ2-7; 9 nucleotides align to TRBD1. The CDR3 is 15 residues long. Germline trimming cut 5 bases from V and 2 bases from J; bases unmatched to any gene: 7. The germline CDR1 and CDR2 sequences are KGHSH and LQKENI. CDR3 protein: CASSAGTGPPYEQYF. The CDR3 coding sequence is TGTGCCAGCTCAGCCGGGACAGGGCCACCCTACGAGCAGTACTTC.

The chain has TRBV12-5 and TRBJ2-1; 7 bases are a match to TRBD2. The CDR3 spans 15 residues. V gave up 6 bases and J gave up 4 bases; unmatched junction bases: 9. Germline V gene lookup returns CDR1 LGHNT and CDR2 FRNRAP. In DNA form, the CDR3 reads TGTGCTAGTGGACCCCGGGCTAGCGGATACAATGAGCAGTTCTTC. Translation gives CASGPRASGYNEQFF. Using reference TRBV12-5 and TRBJ2-1 for the parts outside the CDR3, the full variable domain is DARVTQTPRHKVTEMGQEVTMRCQPILGHNTVFWYRQTMMQGLELLAYFRNRAPLDDSGMPKDRFSAEMPDATLATLKIQPSEPRDSAVYFCASGPRASGYNEQFFGPGTRLTVL.

The count of this clone is one. The J gene is TRBJ1-2, the V gene TRBV19; D call uncertain. V lost 3 bases and J 8 bases, leaving 10 bases between the germline ends. The CDR3 spans 12 residues. CDR1 is LNHDA, CDR2 SQIVND, per germline (reference sequence). The CDR3 protein is CASSIPAGGYTF. CDR3 nucleotide sequence: TGTGCCAGTAGTATCCCGGCGGGCGGCTACACCTTC.

The chain links TRBV18 to TRBJ2-4; the match to TRBD2 covers 7 bases. CDR3 length: 15 amino acids. V was clipped by 5 bases and J by 4 bases; unmatched bases: 8. Germline CDR1 reads KGHSH; CDR2 reads LQKENI. Written as DNA, the CDR3 is TGTGCCAGCTCAGAAACACCTAGCGGAAAAAACATTCAGTACTTC. It yields the protein CASSETPSGKNIQYF.